The rows below give T cell receptor beta chains drawn from one sample of a study of CD4+ T cells in melanoma. The protocol was immunoSEQ multiplex PCR, while the TCRdb copy is restricted to in-frame clones and leaves out a portion. The top ten hold approximately 10% of the sample, which has 13,000 to 15,000 clones, under 80% seen once. What was sequenced was cells from a culture (not recorded whether cultured in vitro). These receptor sequences come from a human donor with melanoma. Both conserved end residues are part of each CDR3. A D gene is named only where the DNA matches it firmly. The listing skips clone size in some rows; elsewhere it reads once, few, many or a size class.

v_call: TRBV27
j_call: TRBJ1-2
d_call: -
clone_size: -
cdr3_nt: TGTGCCAGCAGCCGCACAGGGTCAGTTGGCTATGGCTACACCTTC
cdr3_aa: CASSRTGSVGYGYTF

v_call: TRBV7-6
j_call: TRBJ2-1
d_call: -
clone_size: -
cdr3_nt: TGTGCCAGCAGCTCCCGGACTGGGGTCTACAATGAGCAGTTCTTC
cdr3_aa: CASSSRTGVYNEQFF

v_call: TRBV5-4
j_call: TRBJ1-2
d_call: -
clone_size: -
cdr3_nt: TGTGCCAGCAGCTTTCCTCGAGGGGAGAACGGCTATGGCTACACCTTC
cdr3_aa: CASSFPRGENGYGYTF

v_call: TRBV10-3
j_call: TRBJ1-5
d_call: -
clone_size: -
cdr3_nt: TGTGCCACTCGGGATCAAGGGTTTCTGGGTCAGCCCCAGCATTTT
cdr3_aa: CATRDQGFLGQPQHF

v_call: TRBV5-6
j_call: TRBJ2-7
d_call: -
clone_size: -
cdr3_nt: TGTGCCAGCAGCTTCGGCGACCGAGACTCCTACGAGCAGTACTTC
cdr3_aa: CASSFGDRDSYEQYF

v_call: TRBV11-2
j_call: TRBJ2-7
d_call: -
clone_size: -
cdr3_nt: TGTGCCAGCAGCTCCCCCAAACAGGGGAGGTTCTACGAGCAGTACTTC
cdr3_aa: CASSSPKQGRFYEQYF

v_call: TRBV7-3
j_call: TRBJ2-7
d_call: -
clone_size: -
cdr3_nt: TGTGCCAGCAGCTTTTTCGGCGGCGAGCAGTACTTC
cdr3_aa: CASSFFGGEQYF

v_call: TRBV5-1
j_call: TRBJ1-2
d_call: -
clone_size: medium-sized
cdr3_nt: TGCGCCAGCAGCTTGGGCCCCGATACCCACTATGGCTACACCTTC
cdr3_aa: CASSLGPDTHYGYTF

v_call: TRBV27
j_call: TRBJ2-7
d_call: TRBD2
clone_size: -
cdr3_nt: TGTGCCAGCAGTAAACTAGCGGGGCGCCACGAGCAGTACTTC
cdr3_aa: CASSKLAGRHEQYF

v_call: TRBV5-1
j_call: TRBJ1-1
d_call: -
clone_size: -
cdr3_nt: TGCGCCAGCAGCTCGGGGCTTACCGGGACCAACACTGAAGCTTTCTTT
cdr3_aa: CASSSGLTGTNTEAFF

v_call: TRBV7-9
j_call: TRBJ1-5
d_call: -
clone_size: -
cdr3_nt: TGTGCCAGCAGTTCAGGGGACCAGCCCCAGCATTTT
cdr3_aa: CASSSGDQPQHF

v_call: TRBV9
j_call: TRBJ1-1
d_call: TRBD1
clone_size: -
cdr3_nt: TGTGCCAGCAGCGCGGGGACAGGGGGCCTGGGCACTGAAGCTTTCTTT
cdr3_aa: CASSAGTGGLGTEAFF

v_call: TRBV7-8
j_call: TRBJ2-7
d_call: -
clone_size: -
cdr3_nt: TGTGCCAGCAGCTTAAGCCGGGGAGCACACTACGAGCAGTACTTC
cdr3_aa: CASSLSRGAHYEQYF

v_call: TRBV19
j_call: TRBJ1-2
d_call: -
clone_size: -
cdr3_nt: TGTGCCAGTAGTGGTCAGGTCGATGGCTACACCTTC
cdr3_aa: CASSGQVDGYTF

v_call: TRBV2
j_call: TRBJ1-1
d_call: -
clone_size: -
cdr3_nt: TGTGCCAGCAGTTCGAGTGCCGTCACTGAAGCTTTCTTT
cdr3_aa: CASSSSAVTEAFF

v_call: TRBV5-1
j_call: TRBJ1-1
d_call: -
clone_size: -
cdr3_nt: TGCGCCACCCATCAGGGAGATGGGTACACTGAAGCTTTCTTT
cdr3_aa: CATHQGDGYTEAFF

v_call: TRBV7-3
j_call: TRBJ2-5
d_call: -
clone_size: -
cdr3_nt: TGTGCCAGCAGCTCCCGTGCGCAAGAGACCCAGTACTTC
cdr3_aa: CASSSRAQETQYF

v_call: TRBV11-2
j_call: TRBJ1-1
d_call: TRBD1
clone_size: -
cdr3_nt: TGTGCCAGCAGCTTAGATGGGGCAGGGGGAGGCACTGAAGCTTTCTTT
cdr3_aa: CASSLDGAGGGTEAFF

v_call: TRBV6-1
j_call: TRBJ1-3
d_call: TRBD1
clone_size: -
cdr3_nt: TGTGCCAGCCGAAAGACAGGGCGCTCTGGAAACACCATATATTTT
cdr3_aa: CASRKTGRSGNTIYF

v_call: TRBV5-4
j_call: TRBJ1-6
d_call: -
clone_size: -
cdr3_nt: TGTGCCAGCAGCTTGGAACAGGGTAGGCCACCCCTCCACTTT
cdr3_aa: CASSLEQGRPPLHF

v_call: TRBV27
j_call: TRBJ2-5
d_call: -
clone_size: -
cdr3_nt: TGTGCCAGCGGATACGGACCCGAAGAGACCCAGTACTTC
cdr3_aa: CASGYGPEETQYF

v_call: TRBV2
j_call: TRBJ1-5
d_call: TRBD1
clone_size: few
cdr3_nt: TGTGCCAGCAGTAGGACAGGGGGCGAGCCCCAGCATTTT
cdr3_aa: CASSRTGGEPQHF

v_call: TRBV5-8
j_call: TRBJ2-3
d_call: -
clone_size: -
cdr3_nt: TGTGCCAGGTCCAGGGGAGGACAAGATACGCAGTATTTT
cdr3_aa: CARSRGGQDTQYF

v_call: TRBV19
j_call: TRBJ1-2
d_call: -
clone_size: -
cdr3_nt: TGTGCCAGTAGTATGGCAGGGTTCCTCGCTTATGGCTACACCTTC
cdr3_aa: CASSMAGFLAYGYTF

v_call: TRBV5-1
j_call: TRBJ2-7
d_call: TRBD2
clone_size: -
cdr3_nt: TGCGCCAGCAGCTTGGTTCCGGGGACTACCTACGAGCAGTACTTC
cdr3_aa: CASSLVPGTTYEQYF

v_call: TRBV9
j_call: TRBJ2-1
d_call: TRBD2
clone_size: -
cdr3_nt: TGTGCCAGCAGCGTAGACGGCGGGGGCTACAATGAGCAGTTCTTC
cdr3_aa: CASSVDGGGYNEQFF

v_call: TRBV4-1
j_call: TRBJ2-5
d_call: -
clone_size: -
cdr3_nt: TGCGCCAGCAGCCAAAGGGGATTGGGGGTACAGGGCGAGAAAAATAAGGAGACCCAGTACTTC
cdr3_aa: CASSQRGLGVQGEKNKETQYF

v_call: TRBV7-2
j_call: TRBJ2-5
d_call: -
clone_size: -
cdr3_nt: TGTGCCAGCAGCTCCAGGTACGGGGGGCCGGAGACCCAGTACTTC
cdr3_aa: CASSSRYGGPETQYF

v_call: TRBV18
j_call: TRBJ1-5
d_call: -
clone_size: -
cdr3_nt: TGTGCCAGCTCACAAGAGGGACCGGGGGTCTTATATCAGCCCCAGCATTTT
cdr3_aa: CASSQEGPGVLYQPQHF

v_call: TRBV5-1
j_call: TRBJ2-1
d_call: -
clone_size: few
cdr3_nt: TGCGCCAGCAGCTTGGGGGACTTATACAATGAGCAGTTCTTC
cdr3_aa: CASSLGDLYNEQFF

v_call: TRBV11-2
j_call: TRBJ2-3
d_call: -
clone_size: -
cdr3_nt: TGTGCCAGCAGCTTAAGCCGACCGCGAGCCCCAGATACGCAGTATTTT
cdr3_aa: CASSLSRPRAPDTQYF

v_call: TRBV4-1
j_call: TRBJ1-2
d_call: -
clone_size: -
cdr3_nt: TGCGCCAGCAGCCAAGATCCTGGTGTTTGGGGCTACACCTTC
cdr3_aa: CASSQDPGVWGYTF

v_call: TRBV5-1
j_call: TRBJ2-7
d_call: TRBD1
clone_size: -
cdr3_nt: TGCGCCAGCAGCTTGGGACAGGGAACTCTAACCTACGAGCAGTACTTC
cdr3_aa: CASSLGQGTLTYEQYF

v_call: TRBV7-2
j_call: TRBJ2-1
d_call: -
clone_size: -
cdr3_nt: TGTGCCAGCAGCTTAGGGATCTTTGGGGATGAGCAGTTCTTC
cdr3_aa: CASSLGIFGDEQFF

v_call: TRBV14
j_call: TRBJ2-5
d_call: TRBD2
clone_size: -
cdr3_nt: TGTGCCAGCAGCCAAGTTCGCGGGGGGGAGACCCAGTACTTC
cdr3_aa: CASSQVRGGETQYF

v_call: TRBV9
j_call: TRBJ2-3
d_call: -
clone_size: -
cdr3_nt: TGTGCCAGCAGCGTAGCTTCTTCCGCAGATACGCAGTATTTT
cdr3_aa: CASSVASSADTQYF

v_call: TRBV4-1
j_call: TRBJ2-7
d_call: -
clone_size: -
cdr3_nt: TGCGCCAGCAGCCAAGGTGACGAGCAGTACTTC
cdr3_aa: CASSQGDEQYF

v_call: TRBV19
j_call: TRBJ2-7
d_call: TRBD1
clone_size: -
cdr3_nt: TGTGCCAGTACCCCGACAGGGGAGCCGGGCTACGAGCAGTACTTC
cdr3_aa: CASTPTGEPGYEQYF

v_call: TRBV11-3
j_call: TRBJ2-3
d_call: TRBD1
clone_size: few
cdr3_nt: TGTGCCAGCAGCTTAGTTCCTCCGGGACAGGGGGGATTGGATACGCAGTATTTT
cdr3_aa: CASSLVPPGQGGLDTQYF

v_call: TRBV29-1
j_call: TRBJ2-3
d_call: TRBD1
clone_size: -
cdr3_nt: TGCAGCGTTGGAGGGGGCAGGGCTAGCACAGATACGCAGTATTTT
cdr3_aa: CSVGGGRASTDTQYF

v_call: TRBV27
j_call: TRBJ2-6
d_call: -
clone_size: few
cdr3_nt: TGTGCCAGCAGTTTGCGGGCACGAAGAGGGGCCAACGTCCTGACTTTC
cdr3_aa: CASSLRARRGANVLTF

v_call: TRBV7-6
j_call: TRBJ2-3
d_call: -
clone_size: -
cdr3_nt: TGTGCCAGCAGCTTACTCCGGGACAAGGACTCAGATACGCAGTATTTT
cdr3_aa: CASSLLRDKDSDTQYF

v_call: TRBV27
j_call: TRBJ2-1
d_call: TRBD2
clone_size: -
cdr3_nt: TGTGCCAGCAGTCCATGGGGACTAGCGGACAACAATGAGCAGTTCTTC
cdr3_aa: CASSPWGLADNNEQFF

v_call: TRBV10-1
j_call: TRBJ1-1
d_call: -
clone_size: -
cdr3_nt: TGCGCCAGCATTAACTCTGCCCCGGGACCGAGTGAAGCTTTCTTT
cdr3_aa: CASINSAPGPSEAFF

v_call: TRBV5-4
j_call: TRBJ2-7
d_call: TRBD2
clone_size: -
cdr3_nt: TGTGCCAGCAGCTTGTCCGTCGGGGGGAGCTCCTACGAGCAGTACTTC
cdr3_aa: CASSLSVGGSSYEQYF

v_call: TRBV6-5
j_call: TRBJ1-2
d_call: -
clone_size: -
cdr3_nt: TGTGCCAGCAGTTACAAATCATTCAGTAGTAGCTATGGCTACACCTTC
cdr3_aa: CASSYKSFSSSYGYTF

v_call: TRBV11-2
j_call: TRBJ2-7
d_call: -
clone_size: -
cdr3_nt: TGTGCCAGCAGCTTAAAACAGTACGAGCAGTACTTC
cdr3_aa: CASSLKQYEQYF

v_call: TRBV2
j_call: TRBJ1-6
d_call: TRBD1
clone_size: few
cdr3_nt: TGTGCCAGCAGTGAATGGACAGGGAGAAGGGGGGCCCTCCACTTT
cdr3_aa: CASSEWTGRRGALHF

v_call: TRBV29-1
j_call: TRBJ2-3
d_call: -
clone_size: -
cdr3_nt: TGCAGCGTTCGGTGGGGACGAGGCAGCAAAAAGGGAGATACGCAGTATTTT
cdr3_aa: CSVRWGRGSKKGDTQYF

v_call: TRBV4-1
j_call: TRBJ2-3
d_call: -
clone_size: -
cdr3_nt: TGCGCCAGCAGCCTTCTCGTTGTCACAGATACGCAGTATTTT
cdr3_aa: CASSLLVVTDTQYF

v_call: TRBV5-1
j_call: TRBJ2-6
d_call: -
clone_size: -
cdr3_nt: TGCGCCAGCAGCCCGGGTGGGGCGCGTCGCTCTGGGGCCAACGTCCTGACTTTC
cdr3_aa: CASSPGGARRSGANVLTF

v_call: TRBV30
j_call: TRBJ2-2
d_call: -
clone_size: -
cdr3_nt: TGTGCCTGCACTCAAGCGGGGAACACCGGGGAGCTGTTTTTT
cdr3_aa: CACTQAGNTGELFF

v_call: TRBV7-6
j_call: TRBJ2-5
d_call: -
clone_size: -
cdr3_nt: TGTGCCAGCAGCCGCTCGTTTTTCCAAGAGACCCAGTACTTC
cdr3_aa: CASSRSFFQETQYF

v_call: TRBV2
j_call: TRBJ2-7
d_call: TRBD1
clone_size: -
cdr3_nt: TGTGCCAGCAGTGAACGCAGGACAGGGCATCTCGAGCAGTACTTC
cdr3_aa: CASSERRTGHLEQYF

v_call: TRBV5-1
j_call: TRBJ2-1
d_call: TRBD2
clone_size: -
cdr3_nt: TGCGCCAGCAGCCCCCTGACTAGCGGGGGCTACAATGAGCAGTTCTTC
cdr3_aa: CASSPLTSGGYNEQFF

v_call: TRBV6-6
j_call: TRBJ1-1
d_call: TRBD1
clone_size: once
cdr3_nt: TGTGCCAGCAGTTACCCCACAGGGGGGATCCCTGAAGCTTTCTTT
cdr3_aa: CASSYPTGGIPEAFF

v_call: TRBV7-8
j_call: TRBJ2-7
d_call: TRBD2
clone_size: -
cdr3_nt: TGTGCCAGCAGCCCCGGGGGGGATCCGCGCTACGAGCAGTACTTC
cdr3_aa: CASSPGGDPRYEQYF

v_call: TRBV5-4
j_call: TRBJ2-1
d_call: -
clone_size: -
cdr3_nt: TGTGCCAGCAGCTTGGGGGTCGCTAGTTCGAATGAGCAGTTCTTC
cdr3_aa: CASSLGVASSNEQFF

v_call: TRBV7-2
j_call: TRBJ1-2
d_call: -
clone_size: few
cdr3_nt: TGTGCCAGCAGCTTAGGTCGGGGGGTTGAAGGCTACACCTTC
cdr3_aa: CASSLGRGVEGYTF